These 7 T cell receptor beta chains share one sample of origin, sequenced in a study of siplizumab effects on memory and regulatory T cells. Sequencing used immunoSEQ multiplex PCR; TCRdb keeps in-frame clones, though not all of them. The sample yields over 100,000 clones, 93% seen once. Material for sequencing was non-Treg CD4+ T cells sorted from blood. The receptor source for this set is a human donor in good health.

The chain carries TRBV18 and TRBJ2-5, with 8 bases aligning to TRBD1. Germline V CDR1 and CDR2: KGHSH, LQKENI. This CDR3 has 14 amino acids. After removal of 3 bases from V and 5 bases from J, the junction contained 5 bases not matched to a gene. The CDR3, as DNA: TGTGCCAGCTCACCGGACAGGGTTGTGGAGACCCAGTACTTC. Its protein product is CASSPDRVVETQYF.

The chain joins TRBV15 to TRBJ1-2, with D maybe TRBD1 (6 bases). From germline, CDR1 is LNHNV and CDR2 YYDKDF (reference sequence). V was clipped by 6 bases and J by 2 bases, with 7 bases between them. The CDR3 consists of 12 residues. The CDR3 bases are TGTGCCACCAGAGGGGGAAACTATGGCTACACCTTC. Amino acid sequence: CATRGGNYGYTF.

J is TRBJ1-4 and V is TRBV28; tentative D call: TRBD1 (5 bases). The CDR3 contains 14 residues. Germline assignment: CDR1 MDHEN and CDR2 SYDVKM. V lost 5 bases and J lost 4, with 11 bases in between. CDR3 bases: TGTGCCAGCAGTACGGGACTCCTTAATGAAAAACTGTTTTTT. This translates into CASSTGLLNEKLFF.

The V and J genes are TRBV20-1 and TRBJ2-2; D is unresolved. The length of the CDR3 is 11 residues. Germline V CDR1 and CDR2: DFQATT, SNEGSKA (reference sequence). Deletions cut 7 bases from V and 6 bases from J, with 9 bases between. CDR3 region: CSVKKAGELFF. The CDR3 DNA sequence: TGCAGTGTGAAAAAGGCCGGGGAGCTGTTTTTT.

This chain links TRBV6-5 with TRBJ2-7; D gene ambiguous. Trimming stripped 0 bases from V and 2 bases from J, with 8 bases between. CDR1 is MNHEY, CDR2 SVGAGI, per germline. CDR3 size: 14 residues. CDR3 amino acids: CASSYSSRAYEQYF. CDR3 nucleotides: TGTGCCAGCAGTTACTCGAGTCGGGCCTACGAGCAGTACTTC.

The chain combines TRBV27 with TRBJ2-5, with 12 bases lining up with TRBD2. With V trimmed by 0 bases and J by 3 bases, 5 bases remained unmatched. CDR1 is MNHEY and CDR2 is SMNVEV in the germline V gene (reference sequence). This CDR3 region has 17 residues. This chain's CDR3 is CASSLSWASGGEETQYF. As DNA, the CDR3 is TGTGCCAGCAGTTTATCGTGGGCTAGCGGGGGGGAAGAGACCCAGTACTTC.

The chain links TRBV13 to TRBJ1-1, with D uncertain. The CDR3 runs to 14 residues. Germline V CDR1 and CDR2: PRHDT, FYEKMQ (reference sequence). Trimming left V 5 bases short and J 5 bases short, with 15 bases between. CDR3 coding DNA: TGTGCCAGCAGCACACGGACGGGAAGGACTGAAGCTTTCTTT. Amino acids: CASSTRTGRTEAFF.